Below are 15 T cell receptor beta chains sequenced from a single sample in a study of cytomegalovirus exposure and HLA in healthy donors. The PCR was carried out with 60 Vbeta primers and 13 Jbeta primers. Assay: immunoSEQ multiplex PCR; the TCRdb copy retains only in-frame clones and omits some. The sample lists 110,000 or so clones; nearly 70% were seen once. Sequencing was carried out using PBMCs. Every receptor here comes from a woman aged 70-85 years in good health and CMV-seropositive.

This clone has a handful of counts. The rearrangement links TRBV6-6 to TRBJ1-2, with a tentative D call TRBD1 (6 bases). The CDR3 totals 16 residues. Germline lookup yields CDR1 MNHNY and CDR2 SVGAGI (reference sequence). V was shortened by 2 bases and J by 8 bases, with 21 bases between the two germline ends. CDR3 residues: CASSYGGATPEGGYTF. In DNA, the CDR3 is TGTGCCAGCAGTTACGGGGGGGCGACGCCCGAAGGAGGCTACACCTTC.

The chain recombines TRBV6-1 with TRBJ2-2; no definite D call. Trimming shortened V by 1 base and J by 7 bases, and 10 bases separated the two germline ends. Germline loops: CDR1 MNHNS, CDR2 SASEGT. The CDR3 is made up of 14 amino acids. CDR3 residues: CASSEEALGGELFF. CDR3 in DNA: TGTGCCAGCAGTGAAGAAGCGTTGGGCGGGGAGCTGTTTTTT.

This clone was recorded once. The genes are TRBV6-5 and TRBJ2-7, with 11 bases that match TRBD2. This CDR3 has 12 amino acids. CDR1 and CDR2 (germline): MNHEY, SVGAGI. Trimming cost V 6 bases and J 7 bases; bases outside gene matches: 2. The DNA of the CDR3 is TGTGCCAGCAGCCGACTAGCGGGGGAGCAGTACTTC. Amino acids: CASSRLAGEQYF.

CDR3 coding DNA: TGCGCCAGCAGCTTGGAGCTAGCCAAAAACATTCAGTACTTC. Translated, it gives CASSLELAKNIQYF. This chain uses TRBV5-1 with TRBJ2-4; the D is unclear. There are 14 residues in the CDR3. Germline V gives CDR1 SGHRS, CDR2 YFSETQ. V dropped 0 bases and J dropped 0 bases, with 4 bases sitting between them.

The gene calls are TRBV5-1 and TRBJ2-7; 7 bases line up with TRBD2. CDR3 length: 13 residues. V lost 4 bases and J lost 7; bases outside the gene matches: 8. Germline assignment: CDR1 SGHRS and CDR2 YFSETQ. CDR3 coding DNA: TGCGCCAGCAGCACCCGGGAGGCCGGGGAGCAGTACTTC. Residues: CASSTREAGEQYF.

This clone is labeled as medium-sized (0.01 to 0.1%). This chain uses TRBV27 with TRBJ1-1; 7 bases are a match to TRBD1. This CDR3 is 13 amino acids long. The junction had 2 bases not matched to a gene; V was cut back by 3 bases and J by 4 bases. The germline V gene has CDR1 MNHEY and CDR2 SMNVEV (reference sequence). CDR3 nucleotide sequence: TGTGCCAGCAGTTTGACAGGGTCCACTGAAGCTTTCTTT. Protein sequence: CASSLTGSTEAFF.

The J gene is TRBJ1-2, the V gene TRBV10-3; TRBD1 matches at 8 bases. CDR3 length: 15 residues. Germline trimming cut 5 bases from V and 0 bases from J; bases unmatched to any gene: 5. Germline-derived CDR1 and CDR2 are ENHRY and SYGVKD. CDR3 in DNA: TGTGCCATCAGTACAGGGACAGGAGCTAACTATGGCTACACCTTC. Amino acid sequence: CAISTGTGANYGYTF.

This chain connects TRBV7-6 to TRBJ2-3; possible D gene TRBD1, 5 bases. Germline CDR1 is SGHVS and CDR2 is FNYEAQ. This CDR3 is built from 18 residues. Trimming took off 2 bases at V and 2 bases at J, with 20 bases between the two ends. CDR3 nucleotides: TGTGCCAGCAGCTTAAACCCGCCAGGGCCTACCTACACAGATACGCAGTATTTT. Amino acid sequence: CASSLNPPGPTYTDTQYF. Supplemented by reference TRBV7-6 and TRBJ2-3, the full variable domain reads GAGVSQSPRYKVTKRGQDVALRCDPISGHVSLYWYRQALGQGPEFLTYFNYEAQQDKSGLPNDRFSAERPEGSISTLTIQRTEQRDSAMYRCASSLNPPGPTYTDTQYFGPGTRLTVL.

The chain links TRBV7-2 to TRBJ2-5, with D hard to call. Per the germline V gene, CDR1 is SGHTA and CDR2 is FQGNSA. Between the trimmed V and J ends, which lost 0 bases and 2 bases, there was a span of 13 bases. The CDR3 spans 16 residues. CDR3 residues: CASSLALSSGQETQYF. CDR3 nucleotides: TGTGCCAGCAGCTTAGCGCTAAGCTCGGGTCAAGAGACCCAGTACTTC.

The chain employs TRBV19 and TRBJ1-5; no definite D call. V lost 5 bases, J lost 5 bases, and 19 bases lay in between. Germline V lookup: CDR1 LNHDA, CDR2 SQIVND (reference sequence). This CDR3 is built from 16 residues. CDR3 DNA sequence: TGTGCCAGTAGTGAGGACTTCAAGACGTCATATCAGCCCCAGCATTTT. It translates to CASSEDFKTSYQPQHF. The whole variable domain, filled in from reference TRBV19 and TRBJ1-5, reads DGGITQSPKYLFRKEGQNVTLSCEQNLNHDAMYWYRQDPGQGLRLIYYSQIVNDFQKGDIAEGYSVSREKKESFPLTVTSAQKNPTAFYLCASSEDFKTSYQPQHFGDGTRLSIL.

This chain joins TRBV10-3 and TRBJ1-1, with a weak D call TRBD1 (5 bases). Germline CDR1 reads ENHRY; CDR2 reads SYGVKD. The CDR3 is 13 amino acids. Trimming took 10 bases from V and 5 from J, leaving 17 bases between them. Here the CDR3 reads CASSGGEKTEAFF. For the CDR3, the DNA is TGTGCCAGCTCGGGAGGGGAGAAGACTGAAGCTTTCTTT.

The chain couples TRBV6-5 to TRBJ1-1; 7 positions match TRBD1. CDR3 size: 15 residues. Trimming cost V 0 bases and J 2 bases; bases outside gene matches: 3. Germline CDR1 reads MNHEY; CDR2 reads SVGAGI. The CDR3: CASSYSGQANTEAFF. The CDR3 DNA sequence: TGTGCCAGCAGTTACTCAGGACAGGCAAACACTGAAGCTTTCTTT.

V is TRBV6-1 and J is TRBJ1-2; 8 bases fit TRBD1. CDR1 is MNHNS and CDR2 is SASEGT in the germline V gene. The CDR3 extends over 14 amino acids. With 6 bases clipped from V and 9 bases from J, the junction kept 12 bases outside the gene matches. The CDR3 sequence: CASRDRGAFLSYTF. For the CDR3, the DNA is TGTGCCAGCAGAGACAGGGGTGCCTTCTTGAGCTACACCTTC.

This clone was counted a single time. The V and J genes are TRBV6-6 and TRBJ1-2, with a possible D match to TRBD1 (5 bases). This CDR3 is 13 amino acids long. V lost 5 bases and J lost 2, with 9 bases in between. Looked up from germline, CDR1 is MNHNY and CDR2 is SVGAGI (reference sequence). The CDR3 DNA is TGTGCCAGCAGTATCAGGGTCAACTATGGCTACACCTTC. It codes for CASSIRVNYGYTF.

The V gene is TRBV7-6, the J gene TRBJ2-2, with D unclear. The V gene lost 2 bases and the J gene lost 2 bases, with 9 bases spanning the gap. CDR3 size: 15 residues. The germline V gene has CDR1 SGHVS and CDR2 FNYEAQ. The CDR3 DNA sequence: TGTGCCAGCAGCTTAATTGCGGCCAACACCGGGGAGCTGTTTTTT. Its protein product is CASSLIAANTGELFF.